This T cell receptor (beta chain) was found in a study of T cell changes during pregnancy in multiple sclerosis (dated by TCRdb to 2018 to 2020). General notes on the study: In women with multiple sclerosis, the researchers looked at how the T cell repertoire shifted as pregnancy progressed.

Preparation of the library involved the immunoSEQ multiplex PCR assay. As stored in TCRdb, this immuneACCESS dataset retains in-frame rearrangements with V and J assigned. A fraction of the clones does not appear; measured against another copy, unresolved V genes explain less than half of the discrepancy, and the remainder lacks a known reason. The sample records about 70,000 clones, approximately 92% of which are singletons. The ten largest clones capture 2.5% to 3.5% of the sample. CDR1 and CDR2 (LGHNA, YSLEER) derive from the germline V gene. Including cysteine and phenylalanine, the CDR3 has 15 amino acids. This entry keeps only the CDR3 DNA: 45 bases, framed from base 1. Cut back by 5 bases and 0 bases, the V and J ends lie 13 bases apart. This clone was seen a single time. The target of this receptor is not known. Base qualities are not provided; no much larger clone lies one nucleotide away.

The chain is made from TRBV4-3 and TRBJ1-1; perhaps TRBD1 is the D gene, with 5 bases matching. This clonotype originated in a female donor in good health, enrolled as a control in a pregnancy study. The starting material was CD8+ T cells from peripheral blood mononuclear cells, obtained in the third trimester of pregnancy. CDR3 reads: CASSEAGRLNTEAFF. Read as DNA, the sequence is TGCGCCAGCAGCGAGGCGGGACGGTTGAACACTGAAGCTTTCTTT.